This T cell receptor beta chain was sequenced in a study of T-cell reconstitution after alpha-beta-depleted transplantation in children. Unique molecular identifiers were incorporated during preparation of the TCRbeta library. TCRdb used MiXCR to reprocess the PCR reads, holding one entry per CDR3 protein. The data show about 510,000 distinct CDR3 sequences, over 10% seen once. Study-wide points: Expanded graft clones numbering several hundred reportedly gave rise to alpha-beta T cells about two months after transplant. Surviving thymic progenitors and recipient T cells were the source of high TCRbeta diversity at day 60 in some patients.

As regards this clonotype: Its target is unknown.

The material was PBMCs, mostly from graft donor cells, obtained 180 days after TCRalphabeta/CD19-depleted stem cell transplant. The sequence came from a female patient between 2 and 15 years old who had a stem cell transplant for aplastic anemia, so the T cells may come from the graft donor.

The DNA of the CDR3 is TGTGCCAGCGCCACCGAGAGAAGCTCCTACGAGCAGTACTTC. Protein product: CASATERSSYEQYF. The genes are TRBV7-9 and TRBJ2-7; D is unresolved. V gave up 8 bases and J gave up 0 bases, with 14 bases separating them. Germline lookup yields CDR1 SEHNR and CDR2 FQNEAQ (reference sequence). The CDR3 totals 14 residues.